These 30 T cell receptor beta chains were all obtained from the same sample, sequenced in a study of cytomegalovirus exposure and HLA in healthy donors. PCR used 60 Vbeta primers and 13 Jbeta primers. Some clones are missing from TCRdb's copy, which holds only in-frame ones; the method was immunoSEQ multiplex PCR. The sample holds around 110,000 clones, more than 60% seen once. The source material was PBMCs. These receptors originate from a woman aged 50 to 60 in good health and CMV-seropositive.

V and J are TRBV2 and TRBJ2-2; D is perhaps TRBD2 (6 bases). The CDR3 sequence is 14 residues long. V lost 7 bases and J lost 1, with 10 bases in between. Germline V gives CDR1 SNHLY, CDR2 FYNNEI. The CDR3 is CASTWRGNTGELFF. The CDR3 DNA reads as TGTGCCAGCACCTGGAGGGGGAACACCGGGGAGCTGTTTTTT.

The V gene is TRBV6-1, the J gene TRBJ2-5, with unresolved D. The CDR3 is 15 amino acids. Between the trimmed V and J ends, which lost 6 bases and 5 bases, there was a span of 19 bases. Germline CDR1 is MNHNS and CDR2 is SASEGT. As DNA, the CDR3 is TGTGCCAGCAGCCCCTTTACCAGGAATTCGGAGACCCAGTACTTC. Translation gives CASSPFTRNSETQYF.

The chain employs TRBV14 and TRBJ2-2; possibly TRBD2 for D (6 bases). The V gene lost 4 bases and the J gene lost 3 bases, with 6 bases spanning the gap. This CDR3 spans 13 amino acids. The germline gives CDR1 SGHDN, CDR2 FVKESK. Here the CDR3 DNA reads TGTGCCAGCAGCCGGGACTACACCGGGGAGCTGTTTTTT. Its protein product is CASSRDYTGELFF.

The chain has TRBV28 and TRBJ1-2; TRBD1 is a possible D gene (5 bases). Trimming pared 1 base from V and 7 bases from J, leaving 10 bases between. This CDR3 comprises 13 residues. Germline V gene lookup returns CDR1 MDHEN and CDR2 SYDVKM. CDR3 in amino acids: CASSLFGQFGYTF. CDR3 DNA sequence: TGTGCCAGCAGTTTATTTGGACAATTTGGCTACACCTTC.

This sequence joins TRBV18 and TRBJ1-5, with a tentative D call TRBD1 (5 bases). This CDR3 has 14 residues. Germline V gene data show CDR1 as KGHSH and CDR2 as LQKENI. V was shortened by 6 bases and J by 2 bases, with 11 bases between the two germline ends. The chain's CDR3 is CASSSDRGNQPQHF. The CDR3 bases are TGTGCCAGCTCTTCAGACAGAGGCAATCAGCCCCAGCATTTT.

This CDR3 reads CASSEGYGRSYEQYF. The CDR3 region has the DNA TGTGCCAGCAGTGAAGGATATGGGAGATCCTACGAGCAGTACTTC. The chain has TRBV6-1 and TRBJ2-7, with a tentative D call TRBD2 (5 bases). Germline V gene data show CDR1 as MNHNS and CDR2 as SASEGT. With 1 base removed from V and 1 base from J, the gap between germline ends came to 11 bases. The length of the CDR3 is 15 residues.

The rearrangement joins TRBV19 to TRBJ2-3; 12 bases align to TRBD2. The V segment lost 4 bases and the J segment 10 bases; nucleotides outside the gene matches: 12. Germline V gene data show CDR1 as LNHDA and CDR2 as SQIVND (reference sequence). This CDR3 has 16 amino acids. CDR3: CASSKPGLAGSDAQYF. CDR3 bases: TGTGCCAGTAGTAAACCGGGACTAGCGGGTTCGGATGCGCAGTATTTT.

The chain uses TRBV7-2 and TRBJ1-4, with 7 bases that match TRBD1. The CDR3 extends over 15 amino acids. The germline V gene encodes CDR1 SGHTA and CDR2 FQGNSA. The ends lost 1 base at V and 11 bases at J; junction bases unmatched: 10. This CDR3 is CASSLEAGGGQKLFF. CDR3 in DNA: TGTGCCAGCAGCTTAGAGGCGGGAGGGGGCCAGAAACTGTTTTTT.

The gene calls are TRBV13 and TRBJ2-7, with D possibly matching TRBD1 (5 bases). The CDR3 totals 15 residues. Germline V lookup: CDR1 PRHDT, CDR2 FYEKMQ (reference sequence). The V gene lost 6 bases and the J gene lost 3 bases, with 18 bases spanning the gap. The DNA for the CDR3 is TGTGCCAGCAGTTCTCGCCAGGGCCCCGACTACGAGCAGTACTTC. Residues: CASSSRQGPDYEQYF.

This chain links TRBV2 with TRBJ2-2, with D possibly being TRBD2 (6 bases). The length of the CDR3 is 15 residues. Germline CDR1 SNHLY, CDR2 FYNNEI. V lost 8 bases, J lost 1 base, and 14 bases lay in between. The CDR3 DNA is TGTGCCAGCGGGTGGGGGACTGAGAACACCGGGGAGCTGTTTTTT. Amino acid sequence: CASGWGTENTGELFF.

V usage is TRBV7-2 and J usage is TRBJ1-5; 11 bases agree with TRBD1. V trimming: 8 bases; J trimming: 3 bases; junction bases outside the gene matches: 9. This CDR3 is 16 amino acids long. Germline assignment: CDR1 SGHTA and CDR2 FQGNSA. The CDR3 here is CASGQGASNLNQPQHF. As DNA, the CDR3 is TGTGCCAGCGGACAGGGGGCCTCGAACCTCAATCAGCCCCAGCATTTT.

CDR3 coding DNA: TGTGCCAGTAGTACCCAGGGGGTTCGGGAAAAACTGTTTTTT. Translation gives CASSTQGVREKLFF. The chain has TRBV19 and TRBJ1-4; 7 nucleotides agree with TRBD1. CDR1 is LNHDA and CDR2 is SQIVND in the germline V gene (reference sequence). Losses at the gene ends were 4 bases for V and 8 bases for J; bases not matched to a gene: 7. The CDR3 is 14 residues long.

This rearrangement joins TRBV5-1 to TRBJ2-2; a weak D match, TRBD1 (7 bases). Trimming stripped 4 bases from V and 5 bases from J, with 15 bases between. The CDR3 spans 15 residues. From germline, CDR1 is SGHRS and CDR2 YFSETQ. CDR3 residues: CASSPRGRDTGELFF. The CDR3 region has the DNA TGCGCCAGCAGCCCAAGGGGGCGGGATACCGGGGAGCTGTTTTTT. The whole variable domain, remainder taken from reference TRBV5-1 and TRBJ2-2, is KAGVTQTPRYLIKTRGQQVTLSCSPISGHRSVSWYQQTPGQGLQFLFEYFSETQRNKGNFPGRFSGRQFSNSRSEMNVSTLELGDSALYLCASSPRGRDTGELFFGEGSRLTVL.

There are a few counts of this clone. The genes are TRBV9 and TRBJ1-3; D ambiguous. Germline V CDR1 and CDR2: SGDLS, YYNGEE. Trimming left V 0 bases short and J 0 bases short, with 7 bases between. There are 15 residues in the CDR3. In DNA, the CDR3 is TGTGCCAGCAGCGTAGGAGGTAGCTCTGGAAACACCATATATTTT. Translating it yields CASSVGGSSGNTIYF.

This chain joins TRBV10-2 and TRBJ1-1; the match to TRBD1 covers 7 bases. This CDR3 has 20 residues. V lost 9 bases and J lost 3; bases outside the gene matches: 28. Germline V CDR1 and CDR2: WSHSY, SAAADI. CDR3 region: CASFPLKARQGRSEDTEAFF. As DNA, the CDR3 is TGCGCCAGTTTTCCCCTTAAAGCGAGACAGGGAAGGTCGGAGGACACTGAAGCTTTCTTT.

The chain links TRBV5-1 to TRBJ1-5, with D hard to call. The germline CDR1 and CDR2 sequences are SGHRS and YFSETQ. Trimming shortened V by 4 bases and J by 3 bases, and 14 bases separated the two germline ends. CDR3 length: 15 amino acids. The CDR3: CASSPRRRVNQPQHF. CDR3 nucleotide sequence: TGCGCCAGCAGCCCTCGCAGGCGCGTCAATCAGCCCCAGCATTTT.

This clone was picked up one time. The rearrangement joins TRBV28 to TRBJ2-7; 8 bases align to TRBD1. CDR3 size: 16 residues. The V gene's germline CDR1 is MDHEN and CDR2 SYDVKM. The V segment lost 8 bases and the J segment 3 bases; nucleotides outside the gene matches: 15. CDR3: CASCGQGLEKCYEQYF. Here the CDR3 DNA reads TGTGCCAGCTGTGGACAGGGTCTTGAGAAATGCTACGAGCAGTACTTC.

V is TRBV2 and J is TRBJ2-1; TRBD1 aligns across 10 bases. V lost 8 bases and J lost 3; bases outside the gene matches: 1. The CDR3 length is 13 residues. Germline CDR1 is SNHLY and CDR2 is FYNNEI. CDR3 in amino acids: CASWDRGYNEQFF. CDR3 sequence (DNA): TGTGCCAGCTGGGACAGGGGCTACAATGAGCAGTTCTTC.

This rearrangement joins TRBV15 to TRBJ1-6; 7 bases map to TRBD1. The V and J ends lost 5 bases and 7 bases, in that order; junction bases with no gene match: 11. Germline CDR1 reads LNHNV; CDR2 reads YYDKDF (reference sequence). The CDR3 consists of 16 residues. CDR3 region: CATSPQGGRENSPLHF. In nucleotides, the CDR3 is TGTGCCACCAGCCCCCAAGGGGGCAGGGAAAATTCACCCCTCCACTTT.

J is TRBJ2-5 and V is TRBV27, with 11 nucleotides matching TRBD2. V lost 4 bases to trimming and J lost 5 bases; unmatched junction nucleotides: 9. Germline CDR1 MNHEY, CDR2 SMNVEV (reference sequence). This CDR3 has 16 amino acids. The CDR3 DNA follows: TGTGCCAGCAGTTCCCCCGGACTAGCGGGTTGGGAGACCCAGTACTTC. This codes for CASSSPGLAGWETQYF.

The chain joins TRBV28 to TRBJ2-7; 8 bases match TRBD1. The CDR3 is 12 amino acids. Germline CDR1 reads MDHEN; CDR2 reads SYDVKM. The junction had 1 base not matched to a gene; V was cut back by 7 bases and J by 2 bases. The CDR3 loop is CASKTGAYEQYF. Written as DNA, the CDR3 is TGTGCCAGCAAGACAGGGGCCTACGAGCAGTACTTC.

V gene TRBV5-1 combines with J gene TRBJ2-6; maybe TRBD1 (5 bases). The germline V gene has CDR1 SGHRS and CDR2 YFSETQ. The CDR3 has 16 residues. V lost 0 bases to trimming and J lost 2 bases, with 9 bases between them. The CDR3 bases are TGCGCCAGCAGCTTGGGACAGCCTCCTGGGGCCAACGTCCTGACTTTC. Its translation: CASSLGQPPGANVLTF.

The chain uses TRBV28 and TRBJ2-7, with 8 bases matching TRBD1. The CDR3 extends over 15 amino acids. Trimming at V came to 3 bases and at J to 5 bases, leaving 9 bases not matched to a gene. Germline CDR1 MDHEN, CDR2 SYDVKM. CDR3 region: CASSFFVQGANEQYF. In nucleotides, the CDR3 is TGTGCCAGCAGTTTCTTTGTGCAGGGGGCAAACGAGCAGTACTTC.

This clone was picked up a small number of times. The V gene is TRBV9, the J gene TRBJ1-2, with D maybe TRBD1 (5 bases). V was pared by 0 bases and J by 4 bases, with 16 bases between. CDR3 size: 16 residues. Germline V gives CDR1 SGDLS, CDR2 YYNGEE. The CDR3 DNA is TGTGCCAGCAGCGTAGGGGTGGGGGGATCCGGCTATGGCTACACCTTC. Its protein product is CASSVGVGGSGYGYTF. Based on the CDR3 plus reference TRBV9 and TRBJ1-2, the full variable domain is DSGVTQTPKHLITATGQRVTLRCSPRSGDLSVYWYQQSLDQGLQFLIQYYNGEERAKGNILERFSAQQFPDLHSELNLSSLELGDSALYFCASSVGVGGSGYGYTFGSGTRLTVV.

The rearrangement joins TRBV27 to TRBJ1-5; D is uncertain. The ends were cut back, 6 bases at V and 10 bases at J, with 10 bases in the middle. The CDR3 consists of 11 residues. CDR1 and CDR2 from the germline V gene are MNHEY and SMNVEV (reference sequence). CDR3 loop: CASRLGGPQHF. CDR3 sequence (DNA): TGTGCCAGCAGGTTGGGAGGCCCCCAGCATTTT.

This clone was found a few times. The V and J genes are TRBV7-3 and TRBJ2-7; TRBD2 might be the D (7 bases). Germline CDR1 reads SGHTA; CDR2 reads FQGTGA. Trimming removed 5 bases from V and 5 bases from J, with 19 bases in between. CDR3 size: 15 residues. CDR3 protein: CASSQGGGGYNEQYF. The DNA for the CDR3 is TGTGCCAGCAGCCAAGGGGGGGGCGGATACAACGAGCAGTACTTC.

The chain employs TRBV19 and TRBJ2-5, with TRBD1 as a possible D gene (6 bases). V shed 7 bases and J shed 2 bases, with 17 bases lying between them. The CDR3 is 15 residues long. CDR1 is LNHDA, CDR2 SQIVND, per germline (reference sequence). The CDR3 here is CASTSKLGGQETQYF. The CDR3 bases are TGTGCCAGTACCTCGAAGTTAGGGGGACAAGAGACCCAGTACTTC. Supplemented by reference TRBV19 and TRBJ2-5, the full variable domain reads DGGITQSPKYLFRKEGQNVTLSCEQNLNHDAMYWYRQDPGQGLRLIYYSQIVNDFQKGDIAEGYSVSREKKESFPLTVTSAQKNPTAFYLCASTSKLGGQETQYFGPGTRLLVL.

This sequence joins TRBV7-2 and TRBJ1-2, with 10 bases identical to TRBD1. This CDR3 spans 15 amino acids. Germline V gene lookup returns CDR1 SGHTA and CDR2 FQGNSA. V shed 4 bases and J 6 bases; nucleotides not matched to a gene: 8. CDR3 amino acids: CASSSDRGRIHGYTF. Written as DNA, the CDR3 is TGTGCCAGCAGCTCCGACAGGGGGCGCATACATGGCTACACCTTC.

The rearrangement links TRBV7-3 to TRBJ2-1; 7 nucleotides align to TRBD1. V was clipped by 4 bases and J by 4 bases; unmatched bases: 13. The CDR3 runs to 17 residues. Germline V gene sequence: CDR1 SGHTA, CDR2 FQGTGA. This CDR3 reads CASSSGQPPGVYNEQFF. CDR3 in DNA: TGTGCCAGCAGCTCGGGACAGCCCCCGGGCGTTTACAATGAGCAGTTCTTC.

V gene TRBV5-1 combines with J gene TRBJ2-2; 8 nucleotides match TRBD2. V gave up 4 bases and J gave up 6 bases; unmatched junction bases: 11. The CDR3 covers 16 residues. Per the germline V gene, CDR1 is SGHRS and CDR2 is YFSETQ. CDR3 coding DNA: TGCGCCAGCAGCGACCCAACTCGCGGGGGGTCCGGGGAGCTGTTTTTT. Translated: CASSDPTRGGSGELFF.